The subject of this entry is one T cell receptor (beta chain). This receptor's antigen is unknown. Qualities for individual bases were not recorded, and no much larger clone is one base off. Whole blood was collected in K2EDTA tubes by collaborating institutions according to the institutions' own protocols. Collaborator samples were shipped for TCRbeta analysis as frozen whole blood, isolated PBMCs, or DNA extracted from either sample type. These data originate in a study of blood T cell repertoires in COVID-19 (dated by TCRdb to 2020 to 2022). In terms of the full investigation: The collaborator samples originated in the United States, Italy and Spain and spanned the acute and convalescent phases of COVID-19. The material from the prospective study consisted of cDNA or gDNA derived from T cells, B-cell-depleted T cells, or PBMCs. The dataset comprised deeply sampled blood TCRbeta repertoires from subjects exposed to, actively infected with, or recovered from COVID-19. A freely available public database, intended as a resource for researchers studying the immune response to SARS-CoV-2, is where the repertoires were released. The samples were drawn from the first 160 participants of the ongoing ImmuneRACE study and from 1,254 subjects provided by 6 global collaborators. The sample metadata nearly always contained a de-identified subject ID, COVID-19 status, age in years and sex. Where HLA class I and class II types were available, the types were taken from metadata supplied by the sample provider, not from assay-based typing.

From a lookup of the germline V gene, CDR1 and CDR2 are MGHRA and YSYEKL. The CDR3 starts with the cysteine, ends with the phenylalanine, and has 17 residues. CDR3 DNA only is kept here, 51 bases in frame from base 1. V is trimmed back by 1 base and J by 5 bases, and the junction contains 13 bases that no gene match accounts for. Overall results and qualifications from the work: Clinical and demographic metadata were provided uncurated, with the amount varying by source and participant.

The immunoSEQ Assay, a bias-controlled multiplex PCR, was used to amplify TCRbeta CDR3 regions from genomic DNA. Per the authors' processing: Nucleated cell counts per sample were estimated from amplification of reference gene primers within the assay. To quantify the absolute abundance of each unique TCRbeta CDR3 rearrangement, sequence reads were collapsed and filtered. For each sample, productive Simpson clonality was calculated by taking the square root of Simpson's diversity index across productive rearrangements. TCRdb holds this immuneACCESS table with in-frame rearrangements only. Some clones are missing; in checked studies, unresolved V genes explain under half, and the rest has no known cause. Clonal size and the V and J genes are those of that table, whereas D and trimming came from the DNA. The sample data list some 120,000 clones, and around nine tenths of these were observed just once. The ten biggest clones cover less than 2% of the sample.

This receptor chain uses TRBV4-1 and TRBJ2-5; 7 bases in the junction line up with TRBD2. The specimen was peripheral blood. This TCR came from a human donor with active COVID-19. The donor label of this sample is uncertain. The nucleotide sequence is given as TGCGCCAGCAGCCAAGTAGTGGCTAGCGGCACTGGGGAGACCCAGTACTTC. Its translation is CASSQVVASGTGETQYF.